Each of the 21 T cell receptor beta chains below was sequenced from the same sample in a study of shared clonotypes between healthy human individuals. Profiling relied on immunoSEQ multiplex PCR, and the TCRdb table lists in-frame clones only, not all of them. The data show some 2,100,000 clones, approximately 94% seen once. CD45RO-negative cells were positively selected for CCR7, leaving out terminally differentiated effector memory CD45RA+ cells. The sequenced sample was naive CD8+ T cells from PBMCs. The receptors were gathered from a man younger than 35 in good health. Some clones in this sample may be carry-over from other donors' samples.

V is TRBV15 and J is TRBJ1-5; no definite D call. V was pared by 6 bases and J by 2 bases, with 17 bases between. Germline loops: CDR1 LNHNV, CDR2 YYDKDF (reference sequence). The CDR3 has 16 amino acids. CDR3 residues: CATSNSHREGNQPQHF. The CDR3 region has the DNA TGTGCCACCAGTAACTCGCACAGAGAGGGCAATCAGCCCCAGCATTTT.

The rearrangement joins TRBV19 to TRBJ1-1; no reliable D call. CDR1 and CDR2 from the germline V gene are LNHDA and SQIVND (reference sequence). CDR3 size: 12 residues. V dropped 10 bases and J dropped 6 bases, with 15 bases sitting between them. CDR3 sequence: CATRGGWAEAFF. In nucleotides, the CDR3 is TGTGCCACCCGGGGAGGGTGGGCTGAAGCTTTCTTT.

The chain has TRBV6-4 and TRBJ2-1, with TRBD2 matching over 12 bases. Per the germline V gene, CDR1 is MRHNA and CDR2 is SNTAGT. The CDR3 is 15 amino acids. Losses at the gene ends were 3 bases for V and 8 bases for J; bases not matched to a gene: 5. CDR3 nucleotides: TGTGCCAGCAGTGAAACTAGCGGGAGGTGGGATGAGCAGTTCTTC. This sequence encodes CASSETSGRWDEQFF.

The gene calls are TRBV4-3 and TRBJ2-3, with D possibly matching TRBD2 (5 bases). CDR3 length: 15 amino acids. V lost 1 base and J lost 2, with 10 bases in between. Germline V gives CDR1 LGHNA, CDR2 YSLEER. CDR3 coding DNA: TGCGCCAGCAGCCAAGTTCCGGGGTCCACAGATACGCAGTATTTT. Amino acid sequence: CASSQVPGSTDTQYF.

This clone has more than one count but fewer than ten. This chain joins TRBV9 and TRBJ2-1, with 8 positions matching TRBD2. Germline V gene sequence: CDR1 SGDLS, CDR2 YYNGEE. The CDR3 consists of 15 residues. V shed 5 bases and J 6 bases; nucleotides not matched to a gene: 10. The DNA for the CDR3 is TGTGCCAGCAGTGCCTCCGGGACTAGTCTCAATGAGCAGTTCTTC. Its protein is CASSASGTSLNEQFF. The full variable domain, its missing parts supplied by reference TRBV9 and TRBJ2-1, is DSGVTQTPKHLITATGQRVTLRCSPRSGDLSVYWYQQSLDQGLQFLIQYYNGEERAKGNILERFSAQQFPDLHSELNLSSLELGDSALYFCASSASGTSLNEQFFGPGTRLTVL.

The rearrangement uses TRBV15 and TRBJ2-7; 8 bases fit TRBD2. CDR1 is LNHNV and CDR2 is YYDKDF in the germline V gene (reference sequence). The CDR3 spans 15 residues. V shed 0 bases and J 7 bases; nucleotides not matched to a gene: 8. The CDR3 bases are TGTGCCACCAGCAGAGATGGGGGACTAGAAGGTGAGCAGTACTTC. It codes for CATSRDGGLEGEQYF.

On this clone itself: The junction shows a germline mismatch at one end, possibly a read error. This chain uses TRBV28 with TRBJ2-1, with 7 bases matching TRBD2. CDR1 is MDHEN and CDR2 is SYDVKM in the germline V gene. This CDR3 has 15 amino acids. In DNA, the CDR3 is TGTGCCAGCAGTTTAACGGGGGAGGGGTACATTGAGCAGTTCTTC. This encodes CASSLTGEGYIEQFF.

J is TRBJ2-3 and V is TRBV11-2; D is possibly TRBD1 (6 bases). V was trimmed by 10 bases and J by 2 bases, leaving 16 bases between them. Germline V CDR1 and CDR2: SGHAT, FQNNGV. This CDR3 region has 14 residues. The CDR3 region is CAIVQRGYTDTQYF. CDR3 coding DNA: TGTGCCATCGTGCAGAGGGGGTACACAGATACGCAGTATTTT.

This chain uses TRBV30 with TRBJ2-1, with a tentative D call TRBD2 (6 bases). The CDR3 has 12 amino acids. Trimming shortened V by 5 bases and J by 5 bases, and 10 bases separated the two germline ends. Germline loops: CDR1 GTSNPN, CDR2 SVGIG (reference sequence). The CDR3 region is CAWSEGNNEQFF. Here the CDR3 DNA reads TGTGCCTGGTCGGAGGGAAACAATGAGCAGTTCTTC.

This clone was found once. This rearrangement joins TRBV2 to TRBJ2-2; 9 nucleotides agree with TRBD1. The V and J ends lost 5 bases and 4 bases, in that order; junction bases with no gene match: 8. Germline CDR1 and CDR2: SNHLY and FYNNEI. CDR3 length: 16 residues. As DNA, the CDR3 is TGTGCCAGCAGTTATACAGGGGGCGCGGGCACCGGGGAGCTGTTTTTT. Amino acids: CASSYTGGAGTGELFF.

The V and J genes are TRBV5-1 and TRBJ2-1, with D possibly matching TRBD2 (5 bases). V shed 3 bases and J shed 5 bases, with 15 bases lying between them. CDR1 is SGHRS and CDR2 is YFSETQ in the germline V gene. This CDR3 spans 15 amino acids. This CDR3 is CASSSPELENNEQFF. The CDR3 DNA follows: TGCGCCAGCAGCTCCCCGGAACTAGAGAACAATGAGCAGTTCTTC.

This clone was found once. This rearrangement joins TRBV4-1 to TRBJ2-7; perhaps TRBD1 as D (6 bases). CDR1 and CDR2 from the germline V gene are MGHRA and YSYEKL. CDR3 length: 13 residues. The V and J ends lost 4 bases and 4 bases respectively, with 11 bases between them. Here the CDR3 reads CASSLGHEYEQYF. DNA of the CDR3: TGCGCCAGCAGCCTGGGACATGAGTACGAGCAGTACTTC.

The V and J genes are TRBV6-5 and TRBJ1-1; D remains unclear. CDR3 size: 13 residues. The V and J ends lost 4 bases and 2 bases respectively, with 8 bases between them. Germline-derived CDR1 and CDR2 are MNHEY and SVGAGI. The CDR3 spells CASSWESNTEAFF. The CDR3 nucleotides read TGTGCCAGCAGTTGGGAGTCCAACACTGAAGCTTTCTTT.

This clone was detected once. The chain employs TRBV4-3 and TRBJ2-2; TRBD1 or TRBD2 may be the D gene (6 bases each). V lost 0 bases to trimming and J lost 1 base, with 15 bases between them. The germline V gene has CDR1 LGHNA and CDR2 YSLEER. The CDR3 has 18 amino acids. This CDR3 is CASSQERGVILNTGELFF. For the CDR3, the DNA is TGCGCCAGCAGCCAAGAGAGGGGGGTGATCCTGAACACCGGGGAGCTGTTTTTT.

V usage is TRBV14 and J usage is TRBJ2-1; 11 nucleotides line up with TRBD2. The CDR3 loop spans 20 amino acids. The germline V gene encodes CDR1 SGHDN and CDR2 FVKESK. V was clipped by 4 bases and J by 12 bases; unmatched bases: 26. The CDR3 DNA reads TGTGCCAGCAGCCTAACCCAGTCTTTAACCGGACTAGCGGGCGCAATCGGGCAGTTCTTC. Amino acid sequence: CASSLTQSLTGLAGAIGQFF. Variable domain in full (rest from reference TRBV14 and TRBJ2-1): EAGVTQFPSHSVIEKGQTVTLRCDPISGHDNLYWYRRVMGKEIKFLLHFVKESKQDESGMPNNRFLAERTGGTYSTLKVQPAELEDSGVYFCASSLTQSLTGLAGAIGQFFGPGTRLTVL.

The rearrangement links TRBV13 to TRBJ2-7, with a possible D match to TRBD1 (6 bases). Trimming shortened V by 1 base and J by 4 bases, and 8 bases separated the two germline ends. Per germline, CDR1 PRHDT and CDR2 FYEKMQ (reference sequence). CDR3 length: 13 amino acids. CDR3 in DNA: TGTGCCAGCAGCTTAGTTAGGGGGTACGAGCAGTACTTC. It translates to CASSLVRGYEQYF.

The CDR3 loop reads CASSPDSVAPPKNIQYF. CDR3 sequence (DNA): TGTGCCAGCAGCCCCGACTCCGTCGCGCCTCCCAAAAACATTCAGTACTTC. This chain uses TRBV7-2 with TRBJ2-4; D is unresolved. CDR3 size: 17 residues. Trimming pared 5 bases from V and 2 bases from J, leaving 19 bases between. CDR1 SGHTA and CDR2 FQGNSA come from the germline V gene.

The chain joins TRBV2 to TRBJ2-1; possibly TRBD2 for D (5 bases). The CDR3 is 15 residues long. Germline assignment: CDR1 SNHLY and CDR2 FYNNEI. The V and J ends lost 5 bases and 4 bases respectively, with 15 bases between them. This chain's CDR3 is CASSLDASGYNEQFF. The CDR3, as DNA: TGTGCCAGCAGTCTTGATGCTTCGGGGTACAATGAGCAGTTCTTC. The full variable domain, completed using reference TRBV2 and TRBJ2-1, is EPEVTQTPSHQVTQMGQEVILRCVPISNHLYFYWYRQILGQKVEFLVSFYNNEISEKSEIFDDQFSVERPDGSNFTLKIRSTKLEDSAMYFCASSLDASGYNEQFFGPGTRLTVL.

The chain uses TRBV15 and TRBJ2-7; unclear D gene. This CDR3 comprises 15 residues. The germline V gene has CDR1 LNHNV and CDR2 YYDKDF (reference sequence). V dropped 1 base and J dropped 3 bases, with 13 bases sitting between them. The CDR3 spells CATSRAFGRVYEQYF. CDR3 sequence (DNA): TGTGCCACCAGCAGAGCGTTCGGACGAGTCTACGAGCAGTACTTC.

J is TRBJ2-5 and V is TRBV4-2; TRBD1 aligns across 9 bases. Germline lookup yields CDR1 LGHNA and CDR2 YNFKEQ. The CDR3 runs 15 residues. V shed 6 bases and J 4 bases; nucleotides not matched to a gene: 9. The CDR3 DNA reads as TGTGCCAGCAGGGAAAACAGGGGGCGCCTAGAGACCCAGTACTTC. This sequence encodes CASRENRGRLETQYF.

The CDR3 loop reads CASSLSQSNYGYTF. The CDR3 nucleotides are TGTGCCAGCAGTTTATCCCAGTCTAACTATGGCTACACCTTC. This chain connects TRBV28 to TRBJ1-2; no definite D call. The CDR3 loop spans 14 amino acids. In germline, CDR1 is MDHEN, CDR2 SYDVKM. Trimming took off 1 base at V and 0 bases at J, with 6 bases between the two ends.